Following are 2 T cell receptor beta chains from one sample sequenced in a study of control samples from healthy donors and cancer patients. The method was immunoSEQ multiplex PCR; TCRdb's version includes in-frame clones alone and lacks a portion of them. The sample gives 160,000 or so clones, roughly 95% of which show up once; over 1% is in the top ten. Input material: blood. Receptors originate from a woman aged 25 to 39 in good health.

The chain carries TRBV10-1 and TRBJ1-6; no definite D call. Trimming cost V 4 bases and J 5 bases, with 9 bases left between them. The germline V gene encodes CDR1 WNHNN and CDR2 SYGVQD (reference sequence). The CDR3 is 14 amino acids. DNA for the CDR3: TGCGCCAGCAGTGTTTACCGAGATAATTCACCCCTCCACTTT. Protein product: CASSVYRDNSPLHF.

CDR3 amino acids: CASSKDRMDQPQHF. The DNA for the CDR3 is TGTGCCAGCAGCAAAGACAGGATGGATCAGCCCCAGCATTTT. The V and J genes are TRBV6-5 and TRBJ1-5, with D maybe TRBD1 (6 bases). Trimming removed 6 bases from V and 5 bases from J, with 14 bases in between. Germline lookup yields CDR1 MNHEY and CDR2 SVGAGI. CDR3 length equals 14 residues.